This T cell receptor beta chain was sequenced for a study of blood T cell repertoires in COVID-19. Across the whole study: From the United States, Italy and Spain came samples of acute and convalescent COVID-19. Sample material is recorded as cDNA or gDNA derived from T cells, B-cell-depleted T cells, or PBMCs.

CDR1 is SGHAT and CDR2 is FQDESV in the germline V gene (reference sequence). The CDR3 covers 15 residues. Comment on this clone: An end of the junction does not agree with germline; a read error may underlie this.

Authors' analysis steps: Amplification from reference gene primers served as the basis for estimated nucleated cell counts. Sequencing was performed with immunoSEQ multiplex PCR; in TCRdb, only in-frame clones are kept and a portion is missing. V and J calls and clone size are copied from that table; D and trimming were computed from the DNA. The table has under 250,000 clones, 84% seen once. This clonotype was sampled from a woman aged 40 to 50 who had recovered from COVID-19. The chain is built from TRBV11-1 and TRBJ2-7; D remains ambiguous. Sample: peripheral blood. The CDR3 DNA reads TGTGCCAGCAGCTTAGCGCGGTCAACCTCCTCCGAGCAGTACTTC. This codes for CASSLARSTSSEQYF.